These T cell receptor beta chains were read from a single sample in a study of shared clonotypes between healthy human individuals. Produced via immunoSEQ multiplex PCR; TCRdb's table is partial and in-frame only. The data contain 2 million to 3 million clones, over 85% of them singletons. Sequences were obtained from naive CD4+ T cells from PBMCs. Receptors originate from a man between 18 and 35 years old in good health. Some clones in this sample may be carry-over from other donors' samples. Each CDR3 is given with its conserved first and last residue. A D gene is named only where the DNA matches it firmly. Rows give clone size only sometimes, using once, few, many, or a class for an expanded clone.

TGCGCCAGCACCGACACCCTCGGCGAGCAGTACTTC | CASTDTLGEQYF | TRBJ2-7 | . | . | TRBV10-2
TGTGCCAGCAGAAGGGAGGGCAATGAGCAGTTCTTC | CASRREGNEQFF | TRBJ2-1 | TRBD2 | . | TRBV28
TGTGCCAGCTCGGCGGAGAGGGACGCTAGAGGCAATCAGCCCCAGCATTTT | CASSAERDARGNQPQHF | TRBJ1-5 | . | . | TRBV18
TGTGCCAGCAGCCAAACGAGTCCCGAGACCCAGTACTTC | CASSQTSPETQYF | TRBJ2-5 | . | . | TRBV14
TGCGCCAGCAGCTTGGCCGGGCTAGCGGACCCCAATGAGCAGTTCTTC | CASSLAGLADPNEQFF | TRBJ2-1 | TRBD2 | . | TRBV5-1
TGCGCCAGCAGCCAATCCCCCGGAGGCCATAATGAAAAACTGTTTTTT | CASSQSPGGHNEKLFF | TRBJ1-4 | . | . | TRBV4-3
TGTGCCAGCGGGAGGGACAGCCACTCCTACGAGCAGTACTTC | CASGRDSHSYEQYF | TRBJ2-7 | . | . | TRBV9
TGTGCCAACCTAAACCAGGGACAGTATCCCTACGAGCAGTACTTC | CANLNQGQYPYEQYF | TRBJ2-7 | TRBD1 | . | TRBV6-4
TGCGCCAGCAGCGATGAGGCGTGTCAGTACTTC | CASSDEACQYF | TRBJ2-7 | . | . | TRBV5-1
TGCGCCAGCAGCTTGATGACAGATCAAGAGACCCAGTACTTC | CASSLMTDQETQYF | TRBJ2-5 | . | . | TRBV5-1
TGCGCCAGCAGCGACGTGTGGGGGGTCCGGACAGATACGCAGTATTTT | CASSDVWGVRTDTQYF | TRBJ2-3 | . | . | TRBV10-1
TGTGCCAGCAGCTTCAGGTGGAGACCACTCTACACCGGGGAGCTGTTTTTT | CASSFRWRPLYTGELFF | TRBJ2-2 | . | . | TRBV5-6
TGCGCCAGCAGCCCACCGGGACAGTCCAACACCGGGGAGCTGTTTTTT | CASSPPGQSNTGELFF | TRBJ2-2 | TRBD1 | once | TRBV5-1
TGTGCCAGCAGCCCGTCTCCGGGACAGGGGATTATTATTGGAAACACCATATATTTT | CASSPSPGQGIIIGNTIYF | TRBJ1-3 | TRBD1 | . | TRBV28
TGTGCCATCAGTGAGCGGGCCGGGGGCGGAGAGACCCAGTACTTC | CAISERAGGGETQYF | TRBJ2-5 | . | . | TRBV10-3
TGCGCCAGCAGCTTGGCGACAGGGGGAAATTCACCCCTCCACTTT | CASSLATGGNSPLHF | TRBJ1-6 | TRBD1 | . | TRBV5-1
TGTGCCAGCAGCCCGAGACCGGGCAGCCCCAGCACAGATACGCAGTATTTT | CASSPRPGSPSTDTQYF | TRBJ2-3 | . | . | TRBV9
TGTGCCAGCAGCTTAGTTGGGGGGCTAAGAGCATCCTACGAGCAGTACTTC | CASSLVGGLRASYEQYF | TRBJ2-7 | . | . | TRBV11-2
TGCAGCGTTGAAGAGTGGGGGGCAGGGGGCTACAATGAGCAGTTCTTC | CSVEEWGAGGYNEQFF | TRBJ2-1 | . | . | TRBV29-1
TGTGCCAGCAGCTACCGGACAGGGAGGGGCACAGATACGCAGTATTTT | CASSYRTGRGTDTQYF | TRBJ2-3 | . | . | TRBV7-9
TGTGCCAGCAGAACGGGACACCCGAACACTGAAGCTTTCTTT | CASRTGHPNTEAFF | TRBJ1-1 | . | . | TRBV27
TGTGCCAGCAAACCCGCTATTGGGCAGGGAGGGACTGAAGCTTTCTTT | CASKPAIGQGGTEAFF | TRBJ1-1 | . | . | TRBV27
TGTGCCAGCAGCGTAGGGACAGGGAGCTTCCTCTATGGCTACACCTTC | CASSVGTGSFLYGYTF | TRBJ1-2 | TRBD1 | . | TRBV9
TGCGCCAGCAGCCTTGGACAGGTCGGGGATGGCTACACCTTC | CASSLGQVGDGYTF | TRBJ1-2 | TRBD1 | . | TRBV5-1
TGTGCCAGCAGCCAGGGGACTAGCGGGAGTTCAGATACGCAGTATTTT | CASSQGTSGSSDTQYF | TRBJ2-3 | TRBD2 | . | TRBV4-2
TGCGCCAGCAGCCAAACAGTAACCACAGATACGCAGTATTTT | CASSQTVTTDTQYF | TRBJ2-3 | . | . | TRBV4-3
TGTGCCAGCAGCTTAATAAGAACCTACGAGCAGTACTTC | CASSLIRTYEQYF | TRBJ2-7 | . | . | TRBV7-2
TGTGCCAGTAGGGAATTAACTAGGGGATCCGAGCAGTACTTC | CASRELTRGSEQYF | TRBJ2-7 | . | . | TRBV19
TGTGCCAGCAGTAGCCCCCCCGGGACAGGGGAGTCAGATACGCAGTATTTT | CASSSPPGTGESDTQYF | TRBJ2-3 | TRBD1 | . | TRBV2
TGTGCCAGCAGCGTACTGCCAGGCACTGAAGCTTTCTTT | CASSVLPGTEAFF | TRBJ1-1 | . | . | TRBV9
TGTGCCAGCAGTAACTGGGTCCTGTCAGGGGACACTGAAGCTTTCTTT | CASSNWVLSGDTEAFF | TRBJ1-1 | . | . | TRBV27
TGTGCCATCAGTGAAGGACAGGGGAAAAACATTCAGTACTTC | CAISEGQGKNIQYF | TRBJ2-4 | TRBD1 | . | TRBV10-3
TGTGTAGTGTCGAACACCGGGGAGCTGTTTTTT | CVVSNTGELFF | TRBJ2-2 | . | . | TRBV20-1
TGTGCCAGCTCACCCAGAGGGGTGACTGAAGCTTTCTTT | CASSPRGVTEAFF | TRBJ1-1 | . | . | TRBV18